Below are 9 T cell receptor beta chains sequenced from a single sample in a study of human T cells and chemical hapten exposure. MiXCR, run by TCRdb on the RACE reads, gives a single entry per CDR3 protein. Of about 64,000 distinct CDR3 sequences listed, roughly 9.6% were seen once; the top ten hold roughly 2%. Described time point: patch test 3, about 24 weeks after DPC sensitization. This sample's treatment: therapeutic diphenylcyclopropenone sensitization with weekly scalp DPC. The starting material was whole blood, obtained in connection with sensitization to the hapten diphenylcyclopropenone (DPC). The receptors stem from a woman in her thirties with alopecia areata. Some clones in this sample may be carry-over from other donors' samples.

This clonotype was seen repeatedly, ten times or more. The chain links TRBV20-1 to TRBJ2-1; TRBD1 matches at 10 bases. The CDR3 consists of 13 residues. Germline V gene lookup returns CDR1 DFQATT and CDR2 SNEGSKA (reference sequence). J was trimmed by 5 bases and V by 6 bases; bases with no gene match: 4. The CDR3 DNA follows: TGCAGTGCCCCGGGACAGGGGAACAATGAGCAGTTCTTC. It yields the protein CSAPGQGNNEQFF.

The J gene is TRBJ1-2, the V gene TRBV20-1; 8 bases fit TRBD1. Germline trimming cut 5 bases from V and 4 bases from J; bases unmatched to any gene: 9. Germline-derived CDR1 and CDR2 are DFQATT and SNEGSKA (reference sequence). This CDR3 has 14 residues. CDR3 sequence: CSAQPDRVAYGYTF. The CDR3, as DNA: TGCAGTGCTCAACCGGACAGGGTAGCCTATGGCTACACCTTC.

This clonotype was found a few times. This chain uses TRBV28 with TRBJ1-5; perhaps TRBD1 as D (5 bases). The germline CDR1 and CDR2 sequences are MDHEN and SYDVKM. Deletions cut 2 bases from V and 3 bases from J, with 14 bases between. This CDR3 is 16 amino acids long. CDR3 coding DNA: TGTGCCAGCAGTTTACTGACCGGGACGGTCAATCAGCCCCAGCATTTT. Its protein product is CASSLLTGTVNQPQHF.

For the CDR3, the DNA is TGTGCCAGCAGCTTAGCGTTTACTTCCACAGATACGCAGTATTTT. It codes for CASSLAFTSTDTQYF. The chain links TRBV7-2 to TRBJ2-3; D unclear. CDR1 SGHTA and CDR2 FQGNSA come from the germline V gene. Trimming stripped 0 bases from V and 2 bases from J, with 9 bases between. This CDR3 has 15 residues.

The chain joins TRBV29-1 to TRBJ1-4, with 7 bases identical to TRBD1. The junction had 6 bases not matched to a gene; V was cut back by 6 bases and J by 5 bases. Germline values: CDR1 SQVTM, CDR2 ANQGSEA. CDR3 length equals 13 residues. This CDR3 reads CSVLGQRNEKLFF. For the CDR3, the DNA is TGCAGCGTCTTGGGACAGAGGAATGAAAAACTGTTTTTT.

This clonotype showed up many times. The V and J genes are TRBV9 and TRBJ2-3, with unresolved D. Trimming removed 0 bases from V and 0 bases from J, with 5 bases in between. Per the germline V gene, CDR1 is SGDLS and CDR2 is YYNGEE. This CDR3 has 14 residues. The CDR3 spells CASSVGGSTDTQYF. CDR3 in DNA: TGTGCCAGCAGCGTAGGTGGGAGCACAGATACGCAGTATTTT.

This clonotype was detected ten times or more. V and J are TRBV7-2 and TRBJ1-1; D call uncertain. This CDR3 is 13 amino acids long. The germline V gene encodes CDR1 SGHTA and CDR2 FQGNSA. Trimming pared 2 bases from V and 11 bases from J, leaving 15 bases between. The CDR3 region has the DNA TGTGCCAGCAGCTTAATGGAGGAGTTTGGTGCTTTCTTT. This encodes CASSLMEEFGAFF.

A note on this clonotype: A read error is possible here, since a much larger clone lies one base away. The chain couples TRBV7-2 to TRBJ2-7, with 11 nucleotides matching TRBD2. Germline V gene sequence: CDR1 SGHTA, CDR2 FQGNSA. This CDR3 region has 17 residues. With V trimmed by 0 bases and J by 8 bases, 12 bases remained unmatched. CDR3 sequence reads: CASSLAPTSGGQYKQYF. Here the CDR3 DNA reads TGTGCCAGCAGCTTAGCCCCCACTAGCGGGGGCCAGTACAAGCAGTACTTC.

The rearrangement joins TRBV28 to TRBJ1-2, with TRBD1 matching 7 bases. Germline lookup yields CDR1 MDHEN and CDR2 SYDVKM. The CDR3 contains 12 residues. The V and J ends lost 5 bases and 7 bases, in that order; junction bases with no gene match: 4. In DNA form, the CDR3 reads TGTGCCAGCAGTAATGACAGGGTTGGCTACACCTTC. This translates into CASSNDRVGYTF.